These T cell receptor beta chains were read from a single sample in a study of cytomegalovirus exposure and HLA in healthy donors. Repertoires were generated with immunoSEQ multiplex PCR, while TCRdb's copy carries only in-frame clones and drops some. The table lists 130,000 to 150,000 clones, around four fifths of them singletons. Material: PBMCs. The receptor source for this set is a male donor in good health and CMV-seronegative. CDR3s include the opening cysteine and the closing phenylalanine or tryptophan. The order of the fields is V gene, D gene, clone size, J gene, CDR3 DNA, CDR3 protein. D genes are given only for firm matches. Clone size appears in some rows only: once, few, many, or a class for an expanded clone.

>TRBV7-8|TRBD1|NA|TRBJ1-3
TGTGCCAGCAGTATGACAGGGGAGGGAAACACCATATATTTT
CASSMTGEGNTIYF
>TRBV27|TRBD2|NA|TRBJ2-5
TGTGCCAGCAGTTCCCTAGCGGGGGGGTTGAGAGAGCAGTACTTC
CASSSLAGGLREQYF
>TRBV7-8|TRBD1|once|TRBJ1-1
TGTGCCAGCAGCTTCGGACAGGGGGCTTCAACTGAAGCTTTCTTT
CASSFGQGASTEAFF
>TRBV30|NA|few|TRBJ2-1
TGTGCCTGGAGTGTCCTTTTTTCCCAGGATGAGCAGTTCTTC
CAWSVLFSQDEQFF
>TRBV27|NA|NA|TRBJ1-5
TGTGCCAGCCGTTTAGGGGGGAGCAGCAATCAGCCCCAGCATTTT
CASRLGGSSNQPQHF
>TRBV11-3|TRBD1|NA|TRBJ2-6
TGTGCCACTGGACAGGGGGCTGTCTCTGGGGCCAACGTCCTGACTTTC
CATGQGAVSGANVLTF
>TRBV19|TRBD2|NA|TRBJ2-7
TGTGCCAGTAGTATGGGACTAGCGGGGAATGAGCAGTACTTC
CASSMGLAGNEQYF
>TRBV9|TRBD2|once|TRBJ2-1
TGTGCCAGCAGCGAAACTAGCGGGAGTTACAATGAGCAGTTCTTC
CASSETSGSYNEQFF
>TRBV25-1|TRBD2|NA|TRBJ2-1
TGTGCCAGCAGTTGGGGACTAGCCAATGAGCAGTTCTTC
CASSWGLANEQFF
>TRBV9|TRBD1|NA|TRBJ2-7
TGTGCCAGCAGCACCGGGACAGCCTACGAGCAGTACTTC
CASSTGTAYEQYF
>TRBV6-1|NA|NA|TRBJ1-1
TGTGCCAGCAGTTCTAACAGGGAAACTGAAGCTTTCTTT
CASSSNRETEAFF
>TRBV19|TRBD1|NA|TRBJ1-1
TGTGCCAGTAGTGGGACAGCCCTCGCTGAAGCTTTCTTT
CASSGTALAEAFF
>TRBV7-2|TRBD2|NA|TRBJ2-1
TGTGCCAGCAGCCGTTACCTAGCGGGGGGGGACAATGAGCAGTTCTTC
CASSRYLAGGDNEQFF
>TRBV5-6|NA|few|TRBJ2-1
TGTGCCACCCAGGCTTCCGGGGAGTCCTACAATGAGCAGTTCTTC
CATQASGESYNEQFF
>TRBV28|NA|NA|TRBJ2-5
TGTGCCAGCAGTTCTGTCCCCGGGTCCGGGGAGACCCAGTACTTC
CASSSVPGSGETQYF
>TRBV27|NA|NA|TRBJ2-5
TGTGCCAGCAGTTTATCCTTTAGTCGGGAGACCCAGTACTTC
CASSLSFSRETQYF
>TRBV7-8|NA|NA|TRBJ1-6
TGTGCCAGCAGCCCGCGGACAGTGGTCTATAATTCACCCCTCCACTTT
CASSPRTVVYNSPLHF
>TRBV28|NA|once|TRBJ1-4
TGTGCCAGCAGTTTGAGGGAGGAGAGGGCTTTTGTTTTT
CASSLREERAFVF
>TRBV6-1|NA|few|TRBJ1-2
TGTGCCAGTCGGACAGCTCTAAGTGGCTACACCTTC
CASRTALSGYTF
>TRBV18|TRBD2|NA|TRBJ2-3
TGTGCCAGCTCACCAGGACTAGCGGGGGGGCCGAGGGCGCAGTATTTT
CASSPGLAGGPRAQYF
>TRBV5-1|NA|once|TRBJ1-4
TGCGCCAGCAGCTTGGGGGCTCCGGCAACTAATGAAAAACTGTTTTTT
CASSLGAPATNEKLFF
>TRBV6-5|TRBD2|NA|TRBJ2-1
TGTGCCAGCATGTTAGCGGGAGACAATGAGCAGTTCTTC
CASMLAGDNEQFF
>TRBV19|TRBD1|NA|TRBJ1-5
TGTGCCAGTAGTCCGTCCCGGGACAGGGAGAACAATCAGCCCCAGCATTTT
CASSPSRDRENNQPQHF
>TRBV5-4|TRBD2|NA|TRBJ2-1
TGTGCCAGCAGCTCCCCTGGCGGGAGCTCCTACAATGAGCAGTTCTTC
CASSSPGGSSYNEQFF
>TRBV2|TRBD1|NA|TRBJ1-2
TGTGCCAGCGGTAGACAGGGCGCAAGCTATGGCTACACCTTC
CASGRQGASYGYTF
>TRBV7-2|NA|once|TRBJ2-7
TGTGCCAGCAGCTTAGTTGCTCACCTAGGTTACGAGCAGTACTTC
CASSLVAHLGYEQYF
>TRBV7-9|TRBD1|once|TRBJ1-2
TGTGCCAGCAGCGTAGGGACAGCTATTAACTATGGCTACACCTTC
CASSVGTAINYGYTF
>TRBV12-2|NA|NA|TRBJ2-1
TGTGCAAGTCGCCTCAAGCCGGGACTAGCGGGATTACACGAGCAGTTCTTC
CASRLKPGLAGLHEQFF
>TRBV7-9|NA|NA|TRBJ1-1
TGTGCCAGCAGCTTAGCGGCTGGTGAAGCTTTCTTT
CASSLAAGEAFF
>TRBV18|NA|NA|TRBJ1-2
TGTGCCAGCTCACCCCCACTTGGGGGGAACTATGGCTACACCTTC
CASSPPLGGNYGYTF
>TRBV7-9|TRBD2|NA|TRBJ2-1
TGTGCCACCACACCAATAGCGGGCAATGAGCAGTTCTTC
CATTPIAGNEQFF
>TRBV14|TRBD1|NA|TRBJ2-7
TGTGCCAGCAGCCACCCGGGACAGGGCGACAACGAGCAGTACTTC
CASSHPGQGDNEQYF
>TRBV19|TRBD1|NA|TRBJ2-3
TGTGCCAGTAGTACAGATGCCGGGACAGGGCGCACAGATACGCAGTATTTT
CASSTDAGTGRTDTQYF
>TRBV21-1|NA|NA|TRBJ2-1
TGTGCCAGCAGCAAAGAGGAGAAGGGACTAGCGGGAGTCCATACCTACAATGAGCAGTTCTTC
CASSKEEKGLAGVHTYNEQFF
>TRBV6-5|TRBD2|once|TRBJ2-3
TGTGCCAGCGGGGGGGGATTTCGAGATACGCAGTATTTT
CASGGGFRDTQYF
>TRBV19|NA|few|TRBJ1-5
TGTGCCAGTAGGTACTCAGGAGAGGGTCAGCCCCAGCATTTT
CASRYSGEGQPQHF
>TRBV27|TRBD2|once|TRBJ2-3
TGTGCCAGCAGTGTAGGGACTAGCGGGAGGGGAGATACGCAGTATTTT
CASSVGTSGRGDTQYF
>TRBV9|TRBD1|NA|TRBJ2-3
TGTGCCAGCAGCGCGGGACAGGGGACAGATACGCAGTATTTT
CASSAGQGTDTQYF
>TRBV9|TRBD1|NA|TRBJ1-1
TGTGCCACCTCGGGACAGGGCGACACTGAAGCTTTCTTT
CATSGQGDTEAFF
>TRBV19|NA|NA|TRBJ1-2
TGTGCCAGTAGTACCCCAGGGCCGATCGGTGATCGCTACACCTTC
CASSTPGPIGDRYTF
>TRBV7-2|TRBD2|NA|TRBJ2-1
TGTGCCAGCGGGAGACTAGCGGGAGGGATCTACAATGAGCAGTTCTTC
CASGRLAGGIYNEQFF
>TRBV7-9|NA|NA|TRBJ2-1
TGTTCCAGCAGCTCGTTGCTCGAGACCGGGAAGCAGTTCTTC
CSSSSLLETGKQFF
>TRBV14|TRBD2|NA|TRBJ2-1
TGTGCCAGCAGCTCCCTCGGACTAGCGGGGGGGCGTGAGCAGTTCTTC
CASSSLGLAGGREQFF
>TRBV7-2|NA|NA|TRBJ1-1
TGTGCCAGCAGCCCTAGAAGAGCCAGAACTGAAGCTTTCTTT
CASSPRRARTEAFF
>TRBV6-1|TRBD1|NA|TRBJ2-7
TGTGCCAGCAGTGTCCCGACAGGGAACTCCTACGAGCAGTACTTC
CASSVPTGNSYEQYF
>TRBV9|NA|NA|TRBJ2-3
TGTGCCAGCAGCAAAGGGACTTCCACAGATACGCAGTATTTT
CASSKGTSTDTQYF
>TRBV6-5|TRBD2|NA|TRBJ2-3
TGTGCCAGCAGTTACCATCCTAGCGGGGGGGCAGGTACGCAGTATTTT
CASSYHPSGGAGTQYF
>TRBV7-2|NA|NA|TRBJ1-1
TGTGCCAGCAGCTTAAGGAGTCAGCCGAACACTGAAGCTTTCTTT
CASSLRSQPNTEAFF
>TRBV9|TRBD2|NA|TRBJ2-5
TGTGCCAGCAGCGTAGACCGCGGGGGGGCGGGAGAGACCCAGTACTTC
CASSVDRGGAGETQYF